The 9 T cell receptor beta chains in this list originate from one sample, sequenced in a study of CD8+CD57+ T cells in acquired aplastic anemia. The authors sequenced patients whose flow cytometry had shown CD8+CD57+ cell expansion. According to the study, genomic DNA was the template for TCR beta VDJ and CDR3 profiling. TCRdb re-called the reads with MiXCR, one entry per CDR3 protein. The sample yields about 160,000 distinct CDR3 sequences, around half seen once. Sample: sorted CD4+, CD8+, or CD8+CD57+ T cells (not recorded which) from PBMCs. All receptors come from a human donor with aplastic anemia.

The chain links TRBV20-1 to TRBJ2-1; TRBD2 matches 10 bases. Germline trimming cut 6 bases from V and 4 bases from J; bases unmatched to any gene: 9. The CDR3 has 15 residues. CDR1 is DFQATT, CDR2 SNEGSKA, per germline (reference sequence). CDR3: CSARALAGEYNEQFF. The DNA for the CDR3 is TGCAGTGCCCGAGCCCTAGCGGGAGAGTACAATGAGCAGTTCTTC.

Regarding this clonotype: One junction end disagrees with the germline gene, perhaps due to a read error. The V call is TRBV10-3, the J call TRBJ2-1; 7 positions agree with TRBD2. Germline CDR1 reads ENHRY; CDR2 reads SYGVKD. The CDR3 is 14 amino acids. The CDR3 bases are TGTGCCACCGTCGGCGGGAGCTCCTACAATGAGCAGTCCTTC. It translates to CATVGGSSYNEQSF.

This clonotype appeared a few times. The gene calls are TRBV15 and TRBJ1-2, with 7 bases matching TRBD1. V was clipped by 5 bases and J by 4 bases; unmatched bases: 7. Germline V gives CDR1 LNHNV, CDR2 YYDKDF (reference sequence). The CDR3 sequence is 14 residues long. This CDR3 is CATSGSGGTYGYTF. The CDR3 bases are TGTGCCACCAGCGGTTCAGGGGGAACCTATGGCTACACCTTC.

The chain combines TRBV6-1 with TRBJ2-6; either TRBD1 or TRBD2 may fit D (6 bases each). The V gene's germline CDR1 is MNHNS and CDR2 SASEGT. The ends were cut back, 10 bases at V and 0 bases at J, with 10 bases in the middle. The CDR3 is 14 amino acids. CDR3 in amino acids: CATGAHSGANVLTF. The CDR3 region has the DNA TGTGCCACGGGGGCCCACTCTGGGGCCAACGTCCTGACTTTC.

The chain has TRBV2 and TRBJ2-1, with 7 bases that match TRBD1. The J call is doubtful: the DNA matches TRBJ2-7 better. Per germline, CDR1 SNHLY and CDR2 FYNNEI. This CDR3 region has 12 residues. CDR3 region: CASKGANNEQYF. The DNA for the CDR3 is TGTGCCAGCAAGGGGGCTAACAATGAGCAGTACTTC.

This clonotype was picked up many times. The rearrangement joins TRBV7-2 to TRBJ2-3; D unclear. This CDR3 comprises 14 residues. Trimming removed 5 bases at V and 0 bases at J, with 9 bases between. CDR1 and CDR2 (germline): SGHTA, FQGNSA. CDR3 in amino acids: CASSPLLSTDTQYF. CDR3 DNA: TGTGCCAGCAGCCCTCTCCTTAGCACAGATACGCAGTATTTT.

The sample holds one count of this clonotype. The rearrangement joins TRBV9 to TRBJ2-3, with 9 bases lining up with TRBD1. Germline CDR1 SGDLS, CDR2 YYNGEE. This CDR3 is built from 14 residues. With 2 bases clipped from V and 5 bases from J, the junction kept 3 bases outside the gene matches. CDR3 residues: CASSVGQGQDTQYF. The CDR3, as DNA: TGTGCCAGCAGCGTGGGACAGGGACAAGATACGCAGTATTTT. Full variable domain (rest looked up from reference TRBV9 and TRBJ2-3): DSGVTQTPKHLITATGQRVTLRCSPRSGDLSVYWYQQSLDQGLQFLIQYYNGEERAKGNILERFSAQQFPDLHSELNLSSLELGDSALYFCASSVGQGQDTQYFGPGTRLTVL.

Concerning this clonotype: One junction end disagrees with the germline gene, perhaps due to a read error. The chain's CDR3 is CASSATVTGELFF. CDR3 nucleotide sequence: TGTGCTAGCAGCGCGACAGTCACCGGGGAGCTGTTTTTT. The chain has TRBV7-9 and TRBJ2-2; possible D gene TRBD1, 5 bases. CDR1 and CDR2 (germline): SEHNR, FQNEAQ (reference sequence). The CDR3 length is 13 residues.

The chain uses TRBV10-3 and TRBJ1-2, with a tentative D call TRBD1 (5 bases). CDR3 length equals 14 residues. Trimming took 4 bases from V and 6 from J, leaving 15 bases between them. Germline loops: CDR1 ENHRY, CDR2 SYGVKD. The CDR3 DNA sequence: TGTGCCATCAGTGGGCTAGCGGGGGTCGATGGCTACACCTTC. Its translation is CAISGLAGVDGYTF.